This T cell receptor beta chain was sequenced in a study of spatial heterogeneity in lung cancer (dated by TCRdb to the late 2010s). About the investigation overall: The donors were 60 to 80 patients from the lung TRACERx cohort who had early-stage, untreated non-small cell lung cancer. Follow-up PBMC samples were sequenced whenever available, with the median time to follow-up being two to three years after resection. In non-small cell lung cancer, the study quantitatively compared TCR alpha and beta repertoires across several tumor regions, matched nontumor lung, and blood. Beta-chain transcripts were consistently detected in greater numbers than alpha-chain transcripts, which likely reflected higher beta-chain transcript abundance. Nonsynonymous mutation counts, determined by whole-exome sequencing of tumor tissue, were related to features of the TCR repertoire. In the raw uncorrected reads, each unique combination of TCR and UMI appeared on average more than ten times. At surgery, both alpha and beta chains were TCR-sequenced in some 220 tumor regions, 63 to 80 matched nontumor lung samples and 56 PBMC samples.

The time point label for this specimen denotes: blood at routine non-recurrence follow-up after resection. Whole RNA extracted from tumor and nontumor lung tissue, or from cryopreserved PBMC samples, was used for TCR sequencing without cell sorting. Patients were selected for TCR sequencing only if sufficient RNA was available from at least two tumor regions. The library was prepared using 5' RACE. The reads were generated on a NextSeq 500. To allow correction of PCR and sequencing errors, the TCR library protocol tagged every TCR cDNA molecule with a unique molecular identifier. Under the source paper's analysis protocol: TCR identification, UMI-based error correction and CDR3 extraction were all carried out with Decombinator tools. Expanded TCRs were defined as those above a frequency of 2 per 1,000, corresponding to the top 1% of the tumor frequency distribution. Renyi diversity was calculated using the R vegan package after each repertoire was subsampled 100 times to 5,000 TCRs. CDR3 similarity networks were built from amino acid triplet string-kernel similarity, with CDR3s being connected when pairwise similarity was above 0.82. TCRdb ran its own pipeline on the public reads, namely fastp trimming at Q25 and MiXCR clone calling, and kept in-frame beta chains. Rows are unified per CDR3 protein, each entry keeping the most common DNA and genes. TCRdb, rather than the study authors, made the V and J calls. The sample yields 60,000 to 85,000 distinct CDR3 sequences; nearly 9% were counted once. The biggest ten clones account for roughly 1.9% of the sample.

The sample holds many counts of this clonotype. The clone's antigen remains unknown. No base quality information exists; no much larger clone differs at one position. Summary of the overall study and its limitations: Comparisons of baseline and follow-up blood repertoires included only 15 or so patients. Ubiquitous expanded tumor TCRs were detected in blood more often at tumor resection than at routine follow-up. Confirming at a functional level the hypothesis that regional TCRs recognize regional mutations was considered to require additional single-cell paired TCR alpha and beta sequencing.

The V and J ends are trimmed by 3 bases and 8 bases, leaving 10 bases between them. CDR1 is given as SGHTA and CDR2 as FQGNSA, both from the germline V gene. CDR3 length: 12 amino acids, cysteine to phenylalanine. The retained sequence is limited to the CDR3, 36 bases, with the frame set at the first base. The input for sequencing was PBMCs, taken at follow-up. This receptor was taken from a female donor with early-stage non-small cell lung cancer. The V and J genes are TRBV7-2 and TRBJ1-1; the best D guess is TRBD1, with 5 bases matching. The CDR3 reads as follows: CASSLLTAEAFF. Here is the DNA: TGTGCCAGCAGCTTGTTGACAGCAGAAGCTTTCTTT.